These T cell receptor beta chains were read from a single sample in a study of cytomegalovirus exposure and HLA in healthy donors. Assay: immunoSEQ multiplex PCR; the TCRdb copy retains only in-frame clones and omits some. The sample lists over 250,000 clones; roughly 90% were seen once. The material sequenced was PBMCs. The origin of the receptors is a man aged 40-49 years in good health and CMV-seropositive. The CDR3 runs from the conserved cysteine through the conserved F or W. A D gene is named only where the DNA matches it firmly. Part of the rows lack a size; the others show once, few, many or a class for expanded clones.

J	V	size	D	DNA	CDR3
TRBJ2-2	TRBV27	-	TRBD1	TGTGCCAGCCGAGATCGACAGGGGAGCACCGGGGAGCTGTTTTTT	CASRDRQGSTGELFF
TRBJ2-7	TRBV6-5	few	TRBD2	TGTGCCAGCAGTTACTCAACTAGCGGGACCTACGAGCAGTACTTC	CASSYSTSGTYEQYF
TRBJ2-3	TRBV6-4	-	TRBD1	TGTGCCAGCAGGAAGGACAGGGGAGGAACAGATACGCAGTATTTT	CASRKDRGGTDTQYF
TRBJ2-7	TRBV10-1	-	TRBD2	TGCGCCAGCAGTGAAGACAGAACTAGCGGGAGGTACGAGCAGTACTTC	CASSEDRTSGRYEQYF
TRBJ1-2	TRBV5-1	-	-	TGCGCCAGCAGCTTCAGGGGAGAGCGAGGCTACACCTTC	CASSFRGERGYTF
TRBJ1-2	TRBV5-3	-	TRBD1	TGTGCCAGAAGAAACGGGACAGGGGCACCCTATGGCTACACCTTC	CARRNGTGAPYGYTF
TRBJ2-4	TRBV18	-	-	TGTGCCAGCTCACCCCGGGACAAGGTAGCCAAAAACATTCAGTACTTC	CASSPRDKVAKNIQYF
TRBJ1-2	TRBV5-6	-	-	TGTGCCAGCAGCTTGGAGGCAGGGGCGCCTTTCAACTATGGCTACACCTTC	CASSLEAGAPFNYGYTF
TRBJ2-3	TRBV7-8	once	TRBD2	TGTGCCAGCAGTTCTAGCGGTATTAGCACAGATACGCAGTATTTT	CASSSSGISTDTQYF
TRBJ2-3	TRBV28	-	TRBD2	TGTGCCAGCAGTTTATGGCTAGCGGGGGAGGAGGCCAACAGGGGGGATACGCAGTATTTT	CASSLWLAGEEANRGDTQYF
TRBJ2-3	TRBV6-5	-	-	TGTGCCAGCAGTTCTCTTGGGGGTGCGGGAACAGATACGCAGTATTTT	CASSSLGGAGTDTQYF
TRBJ2-3	TRBV19	-	-	TGTGCCAGTAGTCCCCATAGGGGGGGGATGAATACAGATACGCAGTATTTT	CASSPHRGGMNTDTQYF
TRBJ1-1	TRBV28	-	-	TGTGCCAGCACCACCGACGGGTGGGGGGGAGCAGAAGCTTTCTTT	CASTTDGWGGAEAFF
TRBJ2-1	TRBV7-9	-	TRBD2	TGTGCCAGCAGCTTAACACTAGCGGGAGGTGATGAGCAGTTCTTC	CASSLTLAGGDEQFF
TRBJ2-7	TRBV27	-	-	TGTGCCACCAAGTCAGAGGCGAGCTCCTACGAGCAGTACTTC	CATKSEASSYEQYF
TRBJ1-1	TRBV28	-	-	TGTGCCAGCAGGCTCAGACTCGGGACAAGAAACACTGAAGCTTTCTTT	CASRLRLGTRNTEAFF
TRBJ2-7	TRBV6-6	once	-	TGTGCCAGCAGTTACCCCGCGGGTGTCGCGGAGTACTTC	CASSYPAGVAEYF